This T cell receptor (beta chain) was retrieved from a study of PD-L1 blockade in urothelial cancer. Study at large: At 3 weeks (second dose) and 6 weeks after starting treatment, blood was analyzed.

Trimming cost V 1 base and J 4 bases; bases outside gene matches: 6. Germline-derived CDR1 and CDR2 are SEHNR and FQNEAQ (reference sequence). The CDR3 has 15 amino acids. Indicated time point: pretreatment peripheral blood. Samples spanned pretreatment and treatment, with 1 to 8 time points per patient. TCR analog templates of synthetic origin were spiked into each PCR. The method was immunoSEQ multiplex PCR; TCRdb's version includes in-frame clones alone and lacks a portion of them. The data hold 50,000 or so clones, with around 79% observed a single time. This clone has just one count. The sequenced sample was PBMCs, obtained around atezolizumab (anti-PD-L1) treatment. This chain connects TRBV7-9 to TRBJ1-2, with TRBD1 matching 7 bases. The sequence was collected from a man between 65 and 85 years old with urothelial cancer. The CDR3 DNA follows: TGTGCCAGCAGCTTAGGAGGGACAGTTTCCTATGGCTACACCTTC. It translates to CASSLGGTVSYGYTF.